This TCR beta chain emerged from a study of beta chain features in type 1 diabetes. Only one heparinised blood draw was taken per donor, and its volume averaged approximately 0.11 L. Populations obtained by sorting all exceeded 95% purity. Every bit of the isolated RNA underwent reverse transcription, so sequencing read expressed TCRB transcripts. Profiled with immunoSEQ multiplex PCR; TCRdb holds only in-frame clones, not every one. The sample includes some 370,000 clones, over 8.5% seen only once; the top ten take about 0.6%. This CDR3 is built from 16 residues. The ends were cut back, 0 bases at V and 1 base at J, with 13 bases in the middle. Germline values: CDR1 SGDLS, CDR2 YYNGEE. A few counts support this clone. Its antigen is not identified. Regarding the study as a whole: More deletions and fewer insertions at VDJ junctions were seen in type 1 diabetes patients. Moderate yet significant TCRB CDR3 shortening was seen in Type 1 diabetes patients in all four CD4+ subsets. A potential influence of HLA type upon TCRB rearrangement remained unresolved herein.

This receptor was identified in a man aged 25-40 years with type 1 diabetes. Sequenced sample: central memory CD4+ T cells from blood. The chain has TRBV9 and TRBJ1-1; D possibly corresponds to TRBD1 (6 bases). CDR3 sequence reads: CASSVGAGASNTEAFF. CDR3 bases: TGTGCCAGCAGCGTAGGGGCAGGGGCGTCGAACACTGAAGCTTTCTTT.